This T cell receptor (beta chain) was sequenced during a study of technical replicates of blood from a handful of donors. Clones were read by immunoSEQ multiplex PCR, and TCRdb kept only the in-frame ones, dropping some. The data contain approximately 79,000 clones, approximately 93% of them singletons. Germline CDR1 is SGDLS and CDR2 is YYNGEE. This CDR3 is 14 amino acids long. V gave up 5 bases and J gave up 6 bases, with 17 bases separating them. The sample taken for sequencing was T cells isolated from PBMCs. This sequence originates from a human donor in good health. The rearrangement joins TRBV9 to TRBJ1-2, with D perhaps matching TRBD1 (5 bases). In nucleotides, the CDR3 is TGTGCCAGCAGTTGGACAACCCTTGGGGATGGCTACACCTTC. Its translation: CASSWTTLGDGYTF.